What follows are 7 T cell receptor beta chains derived from one specimen sequenced in a study of blood T cells in healthy people across ages. The use of a sample-barcoded 5' primer and a J-beta primer mix characterized a second PCR of about 6 to 12 cycles. TCRdb redid the calling of the 5' RACE reads with MiXCR, one entry per CDR3 protein. Counted here are 1.5 million to 2 million distinct CDR3 sequences, roughly 52% occurring once; the ten biggest clones make up around 2.1%. The sequencing input was blood. The receptors stem from a woman aged 40 to 50 in good health.

This clonotype has more than one count but fewer than ten. The chain uses TRBV12-3 or TRBV12-4 and TRBJ2-1, with D hard to call. The CDR3 totals 11 residues. Trimming stripped 4 bases from V and 11 bases from J, with 9 bases between. The CDR3 loop is CASSSRLKQFF. DNA for the CDR3: TGTGCCAGCAGTTCTCGACTGAAGCAGTTCTTC.

The chain links TRBV27 to TRBJ2-5; 12 bases are a match to TRBD2. Trimming took 4 bases from V and 5 from J; bases not matched to a gene: 8. Germline V gene sequence: CDR1 MNHEY, CDR2 SMNVEV (reference sequence). The CDR3 runs to 16 residues. In DNA, the CDR3 is TGTGCCAGCAGTTCCCGGACTAGCGGGGCTCCGGAGACCCAGTACTTC. It translates to CASSSRTSGAPETQYF.

The chain links TRBV6-5 to TRBJ1-6; possible D gene TRBD1, 5 bases. The length of the CDR3 is 16 residues. The germline CDR1 and CDR2 sequences are MNHEY and SVGAGI. V dropped 8 bases and J dropped 0 bases, with 14 bases sitting between them. CDR3 in amino acids: CASGTGAISYNSPLHF. The CDR3 bases are TGTGCCAGCGGTACAGGCGCGATCTCCTATAATTCACCCCTCCACTTT.

This chain joins TRBV29-1 and TRBJ2-5, with D unresolved. CDR3 size: 13 residues. Germline V gene sequence: CDR1 SQVTM, CDR2 ANQGSEA. The germline V and J ends were trimmed by 6 bases and 4 bases, with 15 bases remaining between them. This CDR3 reads CSVAEGQRETQYF. The CDR3 DNA sequence: TGCAGCGTGGCTGAAGGGCAAAGAGAGACCCAGTACTTC.

This chain joins TRBV9 and TRBJ2-1; D not resolved. Per germline, CDR1 SGDLS and CDR2 YYNGEE. The V and J ends lost 0 bases and 10 bases respectively, with 11 bases between them. This CDR3 contains 13 residues. The CDR3 nucleotides read TGTGCCAGCAGCGTAGGACTCAGGTCCGAGCAGTTCTTC. This sequence encodes CASSVGLRSEQFF.

The V gene is TRBV10-3, the J gene TRBJ2-2; D might be TRBD2 (5 bases). Trimming cost V 7 bases and J 2 bases, with 5 bases left between them. Germline V gives CDR1 ENHRY, CDR2 SYGVKD. The CDR3 is made up of 12 amino acids. The CDR3 here is CAITGNTGELFF. CDR3 coding DNA: TGTGCCATCACGGGAAACACCGGGGAGCTGTTTTTT.

This clonotype occurred once. DNA for the CDR3: TGTGCCAGCAGTTACGAGGGACCGGGGCGTGGTGAGCAGTTCTTC. Its protein product is CASSYEGPGRGEQFF. The chain employs TRBV6-2 or TRBV6-3 and TRBJ2-1; perhaps D is TRBD1 or TRBD2 (5 bases each). Trimming removed 2 bases from V and 9 bases from J, with 17 bases in between. The CDR3 extends over 15 amino acids. Per the germline V gene, CDR1 is MNHEY and CDR2 is SVGEGT.